A selection of T cell receptor beta chains follows, all from one sample in a study of blood T cell repertoires in COVID-19. Method: immunoSEQ multiplex PCR; TCRdb's copy keeps in-frame clones and lacks some. The table includes a few hundred thousand clones, 80% to 95% detected once. Sequenced: PBMCs or T cells enriched from blood (not recorded which). The receptors shown here come from a woman between 25 and 40 years old who had recovered from COVID-19. The conserved cysteine and the conserved F or W are not part of the CDR3 here. D genes are given only for firm matches.

ASSLNTGELF	.	10	TRBV12-3/TRBV12-4	TRBJ2-2
ASSSGLAGTDTQY	TRBD2	13	TRBV2	TRBJ2-3
ASSQGTGEMSGELF	TRBD1	14	TRBV4-3	TRBJ2-2
ASSKAGVGELF	TRBD2	11	TRBV6-5	TRBJ2-2
ASSYQGTIAEAF	.	12	TRBV3-1/TRBV3-2	TRBJ1-1
ASSLSGGDYGYT	TRBD1	12	TRBV7-2	TRBJ1-2
ASSPASSSYNEQF	.	13	TRBV9	TRBJ2-1
ASSYWDRVNTEAF	TRBD1	13	TRBV6-6	TRBJ1-1
ASNPETSGAYTGELF	TRBD2	15	TRBV28	TRBJ2-2
ASIDRGRKAF	TRBD1	10	TRBV19	TRBJ1-1
ASGTGLAGYNEQF	TRBD2	13	TRBV13	TRBJ2-1
ASRSRGENTEAF	TRBD1	12	TRBV2	TRBJ1-1
ASSLGVSTEAF	.	11	TRBV19	TRBJ1-1
AISESGRGVSDGYT	.	14	TRBV10-3	TRBJ1-2
ASSEMRTGTEKLF	TRBD1	13	TRBV6-1	TRBJ1-4
ASSPMTTVSGNTIY	.	14	TRBV4-2	TRBJ1-3